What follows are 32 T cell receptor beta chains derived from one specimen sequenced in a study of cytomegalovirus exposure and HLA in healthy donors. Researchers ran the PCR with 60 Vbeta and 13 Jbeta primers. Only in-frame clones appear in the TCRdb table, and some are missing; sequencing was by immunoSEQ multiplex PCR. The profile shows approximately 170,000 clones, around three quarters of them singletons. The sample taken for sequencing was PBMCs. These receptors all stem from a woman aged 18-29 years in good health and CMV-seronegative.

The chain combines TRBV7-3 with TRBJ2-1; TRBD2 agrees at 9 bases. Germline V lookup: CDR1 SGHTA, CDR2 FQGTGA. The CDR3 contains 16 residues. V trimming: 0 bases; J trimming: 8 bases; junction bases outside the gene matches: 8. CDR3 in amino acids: CASSLTAAGGPDEQFF. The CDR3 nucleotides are TGTGCCAGCAGCTTAACGGCAGCGGGAGGTCCCGATGAGCAGTTCTTC.

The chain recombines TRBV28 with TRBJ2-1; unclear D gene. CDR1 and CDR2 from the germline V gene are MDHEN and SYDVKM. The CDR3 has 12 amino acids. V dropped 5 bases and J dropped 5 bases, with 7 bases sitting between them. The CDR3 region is CASSQSHNEQFF. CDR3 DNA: TGTGCCAGCAGTCAGTCCCACAATGAGCAGTTCTTC.

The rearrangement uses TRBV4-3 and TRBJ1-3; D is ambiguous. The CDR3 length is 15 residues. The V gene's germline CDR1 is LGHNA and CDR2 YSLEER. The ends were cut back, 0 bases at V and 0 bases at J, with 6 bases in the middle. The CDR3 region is CASSQDSRSGNTIYF. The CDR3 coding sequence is TGCGCCAGCAGCCAAGACAGTCGCTCTGGAAACACCATATATTTT.

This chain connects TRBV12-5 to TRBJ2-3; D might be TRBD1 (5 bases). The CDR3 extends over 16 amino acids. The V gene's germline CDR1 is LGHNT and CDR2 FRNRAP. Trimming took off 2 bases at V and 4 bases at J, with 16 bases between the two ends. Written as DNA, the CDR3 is TGTGCTAGTGGTTTGACTACGACAGAAGTGGCAGATACGCAGTATTTT. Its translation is CASGLTTTEVADTQYF.

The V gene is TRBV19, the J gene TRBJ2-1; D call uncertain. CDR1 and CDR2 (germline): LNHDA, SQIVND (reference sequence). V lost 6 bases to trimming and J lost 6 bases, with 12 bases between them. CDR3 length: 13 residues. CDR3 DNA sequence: TGTGCCAGTAGAAAGACTGGTTCCAATGAGCAGTTCTTC. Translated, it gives CASRKTGSNEQFF.

In nucleotides, the CDR3 is TGCGCCAGCAGCCGCGGACAGGGACTCACTAGCACAGATACGCAGTATTTT. Translated: CASSRGQGLTSTDTQYF. This chain connects TRBV4-1 to TRBJ2-3; TRBD1 matches at 8 bases. J gave up 0 bases and V 4 bases, and 9 bases lay outside the gene matches. CDR1 and CDR2 from the germline V gene are MGHRA and YSYEKL. The CDR3 consists of 17 residues.

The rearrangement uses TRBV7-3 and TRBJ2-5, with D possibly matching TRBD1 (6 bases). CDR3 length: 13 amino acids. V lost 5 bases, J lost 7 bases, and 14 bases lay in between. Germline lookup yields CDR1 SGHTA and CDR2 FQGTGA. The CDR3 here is CASSNTGSGTQYF. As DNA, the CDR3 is TGTGCCAGCAGCAATACAGGGTCCGGGACCCAGTACTTC.

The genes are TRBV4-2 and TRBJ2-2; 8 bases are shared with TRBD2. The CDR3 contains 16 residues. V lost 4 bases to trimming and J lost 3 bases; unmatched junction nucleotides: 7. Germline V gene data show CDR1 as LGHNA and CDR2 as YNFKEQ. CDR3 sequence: CASSPREGYDTGELFF. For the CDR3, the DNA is TGTGCCAGCAGCCCCCGGGAGGGTTATGACACCGGGGAGCTGTTTTTT.

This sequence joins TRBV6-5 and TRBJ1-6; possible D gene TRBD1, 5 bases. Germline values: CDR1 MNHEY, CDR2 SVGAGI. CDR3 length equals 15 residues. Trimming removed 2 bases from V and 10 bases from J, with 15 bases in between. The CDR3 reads CASSYDSGKGSPLHF. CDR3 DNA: TGTGCCAGCAGTTACGATTCAGGGAAAGGCTCACCCCTCCACTTT.

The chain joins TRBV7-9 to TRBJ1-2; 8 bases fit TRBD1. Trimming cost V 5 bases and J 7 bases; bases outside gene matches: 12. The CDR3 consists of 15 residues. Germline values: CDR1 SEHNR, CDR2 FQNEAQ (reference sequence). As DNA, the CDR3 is TGTGCCAGCAGCCTTAGAAATACAGGGGGATTTGGCTACACCTTC. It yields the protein CASSLRNTGGFGYTF.

DNA for the CDR3: TGCAGCGTTCGCAATCGAATAGCGGGAACCACCGGGGAGCTGTTTTTT. Residues: CSVRNRIAGTTGELFF. The chain uses TRBV29-1 and TRBJ2-2; 8 nucleotides align to TRBD2. This CDR3 has 16 residues. Unmatched junction bases numbered 12, after V lost 5 bases and J lost 4 bases. Germline V gene sequence: CDR1 SQVTM, CDR2 ANQGSEA.

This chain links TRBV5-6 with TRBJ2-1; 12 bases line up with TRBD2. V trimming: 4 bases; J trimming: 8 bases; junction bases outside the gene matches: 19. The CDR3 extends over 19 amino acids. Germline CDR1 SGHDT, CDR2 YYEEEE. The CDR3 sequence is CASSPSRRTSGTPVDEQFF. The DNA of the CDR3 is TGTGCCAGCAGCCCCAGCCGTCGGACTAGCGGGACCCCCGTAGATGAGCAGTTCTTC.

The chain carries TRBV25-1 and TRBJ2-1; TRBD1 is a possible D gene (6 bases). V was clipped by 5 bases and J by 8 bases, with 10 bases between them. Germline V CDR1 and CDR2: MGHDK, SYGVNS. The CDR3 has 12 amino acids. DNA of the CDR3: TGTGCCAGCAGTCCACCAGGGGATGAGCAGTTCTTC. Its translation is CASSPPGDEQFF.

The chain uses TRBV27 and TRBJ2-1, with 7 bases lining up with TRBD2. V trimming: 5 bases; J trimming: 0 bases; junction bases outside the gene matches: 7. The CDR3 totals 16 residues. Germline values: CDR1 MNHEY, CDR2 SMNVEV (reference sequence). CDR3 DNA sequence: TGTGCCAGCAGTGCACTAGCGTCCAGCTCCTACAATGAGCAGTTCTTC. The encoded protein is CASSALASSSYNEQFF.

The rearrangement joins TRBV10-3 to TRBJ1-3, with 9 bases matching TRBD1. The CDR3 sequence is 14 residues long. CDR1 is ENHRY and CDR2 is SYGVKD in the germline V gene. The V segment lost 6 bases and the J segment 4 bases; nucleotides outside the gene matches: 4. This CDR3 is CAIRPTGGGNTIYF. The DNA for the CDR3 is TGTGCCATCAGACCCACAGGGGGCGGAAACACCATATATTTT.

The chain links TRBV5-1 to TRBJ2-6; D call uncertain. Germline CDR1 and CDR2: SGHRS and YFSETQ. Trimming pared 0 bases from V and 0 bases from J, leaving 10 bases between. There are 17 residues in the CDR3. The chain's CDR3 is CASSLDRVGSGANVLTF. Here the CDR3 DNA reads TGCGCCAGCAGCTTGGATCGGGTTGGCTCTGGGGCCAACGTCCTGACTTTC. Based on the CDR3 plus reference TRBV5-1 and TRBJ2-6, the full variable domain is KAGVTQTPRYLIKTRGQQVTLSCSPISGHRSVSWYQQTPGQGLQFLFEYFSETQRNKGNFPGRFSGRQFSNSRSEMNVSTLELGDSALYLCASSLDRVGSGANVLTFGAGSRLTVL.

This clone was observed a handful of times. Here the CDR3 reads CASSRGVGETQYF. The CDR3 DNA follows: TGTGCCAGTAGCAGGGGGGTCGGGGAGACCCAGTACTTC. The chain carries TRBV6-5 and TRBJ2-5; possible D gene TRBD1, 7 bases. V was clipped by 9 bases and J by 5 bases, with 16 bases between them. The CDR3 sequence is 13 residues long. Germline CDR1 reads MNHEY; CDR2 reads SVGAGI.

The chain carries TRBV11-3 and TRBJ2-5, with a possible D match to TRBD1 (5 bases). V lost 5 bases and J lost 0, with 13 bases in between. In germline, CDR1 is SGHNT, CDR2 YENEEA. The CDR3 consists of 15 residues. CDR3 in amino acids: CASSPGGRDQETQYF. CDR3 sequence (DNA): TGTGCCAGCAGCCCGGGCGGCAGGGACCAAGAGACCCAGTACTTC.

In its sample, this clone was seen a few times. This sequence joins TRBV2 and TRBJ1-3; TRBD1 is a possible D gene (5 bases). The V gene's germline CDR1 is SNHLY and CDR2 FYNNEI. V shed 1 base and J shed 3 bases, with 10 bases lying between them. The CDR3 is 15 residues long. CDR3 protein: CASSEVRTSGNTIYF. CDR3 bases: TGTGCCAGCAGTGAAGTTCGGACAAGTGGAAACACCATATATTTT.

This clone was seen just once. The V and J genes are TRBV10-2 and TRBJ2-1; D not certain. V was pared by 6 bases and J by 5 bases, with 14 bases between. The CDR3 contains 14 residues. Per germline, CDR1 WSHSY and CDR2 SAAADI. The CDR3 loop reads CASSGWQTDNEQFF. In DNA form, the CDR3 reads TGCGCCAGCAGCGGGTGGCAGACGGACAATGAGCAGTTCTTC.

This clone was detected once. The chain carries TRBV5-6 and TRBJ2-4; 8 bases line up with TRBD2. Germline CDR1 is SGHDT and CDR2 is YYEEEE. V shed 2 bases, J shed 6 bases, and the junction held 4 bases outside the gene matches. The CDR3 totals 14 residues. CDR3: CASSFLAGSNIQYF. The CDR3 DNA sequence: TGTGCCAGCAGCTTTCTAGCGGGTTCAAACATTCAGTACTTC. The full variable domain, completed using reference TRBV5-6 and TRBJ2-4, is DAGVTQSPTHLIKTRGQQVTLRCSPKSGHDTVSWYQQALGQGPQFIFQYYEEEERQRGNFPDRFSGHQFPNYSSELNVNALLLGDSALYLCASSFLAGSNIQYFGAGTRLSVL.

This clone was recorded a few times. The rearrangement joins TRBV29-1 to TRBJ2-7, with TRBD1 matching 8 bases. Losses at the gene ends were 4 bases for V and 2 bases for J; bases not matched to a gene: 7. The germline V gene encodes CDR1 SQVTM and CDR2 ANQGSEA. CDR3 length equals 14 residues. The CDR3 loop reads CSVGRDRRTYEQYF. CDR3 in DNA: TGCAGCGTTGGTCGGGACAGGCGCACCTACGAGCAGTACTTC.

CDR3 nucleotides: TGCGCCAGCAGCCCCCTCCGGACACTCTCCTACAATGAGCAGTTCTTC. Translating it yields CASSPLRTLSYNEQFF. The chain combines TRBV5-1 with TRBJ2-1; weak D call: TRBD1 (5 bases). This CDR3 is 16 amino acids long. Germline V gene sequence: CDR1 SGHRS, CDR2 YFSETQ. V gave up 4 bases and J gave up 0 bases, with 14 bases separating them.

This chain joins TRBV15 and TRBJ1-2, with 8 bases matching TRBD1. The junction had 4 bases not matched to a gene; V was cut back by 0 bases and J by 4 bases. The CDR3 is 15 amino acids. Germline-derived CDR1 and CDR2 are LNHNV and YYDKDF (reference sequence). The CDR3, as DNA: TGTGCCACCAGCAGAGATCCAGGGGGCAGCTATGGCTACACCTTC. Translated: CATSRDPGGSYGYTF.

The CDR3 region is CASSRDSQGGETQYF. The CDR3 bases are TGTGCCAGCAGTAGGGACTCGCAGGGTGGAGAGACCCAGTACTTC. J is TRBJ2-5 and V is TRBV27; possible D gene TRBD2, 6 bases. V lost 5 bases to trimming and J lost 4 bases, with 17 bases between them. Germline values: CDR1 MNHEY, CDR2 SMNVEV (reference sequence). The CDR3 is 15 amino acids.

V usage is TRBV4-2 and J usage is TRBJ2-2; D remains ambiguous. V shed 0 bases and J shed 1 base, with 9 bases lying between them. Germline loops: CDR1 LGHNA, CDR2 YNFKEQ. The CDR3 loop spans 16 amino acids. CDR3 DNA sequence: TGTGCCAGCAGCCAAGAGGCCAGATTGAACACCGGGGAGCTGTTTTTT. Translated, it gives CASSQEARLNTGELFF.

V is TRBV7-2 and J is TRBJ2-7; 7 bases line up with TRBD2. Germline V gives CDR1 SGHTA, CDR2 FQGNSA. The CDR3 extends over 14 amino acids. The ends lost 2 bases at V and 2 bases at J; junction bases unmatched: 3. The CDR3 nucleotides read TGTGCCAGCAGCTTATGGGCGGGGGCCTACGAGCAGTACTTC. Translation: CASSLWAGAYEQYF.

The CDR3 DNA follows: TGTGCCAGCAGTTTTACTGGTCTAGCGAACACCGGGGAGCTGTTTTTT. Translating gives CASSFTGLANTGELFF. V usage is TRBV2 and J usage is TRBJ2-2; unclear D gene. CDR1 and CDR2 (germline): SNHLY, FYNNEI. This CDR3 is built from 16 residues. The V gene lost 5 bases and the J gene lost 0 bases, with 13 bases spanning the gap. The variable domain in full, completed from reference TRBV2 and TRBJ2-2, reads EPEVTQTPSHQVTQMGQEVILRCVPISNHLYFYWYRQILGQKVEFLVSFYNNEISEKSEIFDDQFSVERPDGSNFTLKIRSTKLEDSAMYFCASSFTGLANTGELFFGEGSRLTVL.

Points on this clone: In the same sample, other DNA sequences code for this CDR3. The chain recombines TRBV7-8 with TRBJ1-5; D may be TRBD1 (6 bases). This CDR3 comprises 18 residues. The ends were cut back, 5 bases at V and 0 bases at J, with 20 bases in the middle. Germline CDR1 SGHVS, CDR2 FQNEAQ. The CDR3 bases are TGTGCCAGCAGCCCTGGGACACATGTCTCATATAGCAATCAGCCCCAGCATTTT. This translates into CASSPGTHVSYSNQPQHF.

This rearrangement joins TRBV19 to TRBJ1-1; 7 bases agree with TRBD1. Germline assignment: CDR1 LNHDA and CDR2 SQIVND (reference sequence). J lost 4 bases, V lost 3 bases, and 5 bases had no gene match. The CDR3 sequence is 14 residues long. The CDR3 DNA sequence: TGTGCCAGTAGTATTGGGACAGAGGGCACTGAAGCTTTCTTT. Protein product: CASSIGTEGTEAFF.

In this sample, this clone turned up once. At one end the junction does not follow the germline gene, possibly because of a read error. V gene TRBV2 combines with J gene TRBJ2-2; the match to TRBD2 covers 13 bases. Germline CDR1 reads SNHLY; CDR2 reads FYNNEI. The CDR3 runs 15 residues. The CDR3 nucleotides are TGTGCCAGCAGGGTAACTAGCGGGAGGGCCGGTGAGCTGTTTTTT. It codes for CASRVTSGRAGELFF.

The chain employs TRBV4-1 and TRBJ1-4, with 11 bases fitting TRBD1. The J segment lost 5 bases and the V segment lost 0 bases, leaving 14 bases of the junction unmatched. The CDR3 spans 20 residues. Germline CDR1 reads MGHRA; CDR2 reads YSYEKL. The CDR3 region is CASSQEPQNQDRGRNEKLFF. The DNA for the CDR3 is TGCGCCAGCAGCCAAGAGCCGCAAAATCAGGACAGGGGGCGGAATGAAAAACTGTTTTTT.